The rows below give T cell receptor beta chains drawn from one sample of a study of beta chain features in type 1 diabetes. The method was immunoSEQ multiplex PCR; TCRdb's version includes in-frame clones alone and lacks a portion of them. The sample contains over 40,000 clones, around 50% of which appear only once. The sequencing input was Tregs from blood. The receptors were sampled from a woman between 18 and 29 years old in good health. Both conserved end residues are part of each CDR3. Each record gives: J gene, clone size, D gene, V gene, CDR3 protein, CDR3 DNA. The D gene is left open where the match is weak. Size values are once, few and many counts, or a class for expanded clones, and some rows have none.

TRBJ2-1,-,-,TRBV7-9,CASRPKTISGPSYNEQFF,TGTGCCAGCAGACCTAAAACTATTAGCGGACCTTCCTACAATGAGCAGTTCTTC
TRBJ2-3,once,-,TRBV18,CASSPYADTQYF,TGTGCCAGCTCACCTTATGCAGATACGCAGTATTTT
TRBJ2-1,few,TRBD1,TRBV5-1,CASSPGQDWVNEQFF,TGCGCCAGCAGCCCTGGACAGGATTGGGTCAATGAGCAGTTCTTC
TRBJ2-7,-,-,TRBV6-6,CASSSRGVDRPREQYF,TGTGCCAGCAGTTCCAGGGGAGTTGACAGACCGAGGGAGCAGTACTTC
TRBJ1-3,few,TRBD1,TRBV7-8,CASSYKDRVLRNTIYF,TGTGCCAGCAGCTACAAGGACAGGGTCTTGCGAAACACCATATATTTT
TRBJ1-1,few,-,TRBV10-1,CASSASTGFNTEAFF,TGCGCCAGCAGTGCCTCGACAGGATTTAACACTGAAGCTTTCTTT
TRBJ2-4,-,-,TRBV11-2,CASSYPKTVSHGVYF,TGTGCCAGCAGCTATCCGAAGACAGTATCCCATGGGGTGTACTTC
TRBJ1-2,-,TRBD1,TRBV19,CASSGQGDGYTF,TGTGCCAGTAGTGGACAGGGCGATGGCTACACCTTC
TRBJ2-1,-,-,TRBV2,CASTRYNEQFF,TGTGCCAGCACGCGATACAATGAGCAGTTCTTC
TRBJ2-7,-,TRBD1,TRBV11-2,CASSKEGQGSSYEQYF,TGTGCCAGCAGCAAAGAGGGACAGGGGAGCTCCTACGAGCAGTACTTC
TRBJ1-1,-,-,TRBV5-4,CASSLVGGWGTEAFF,TGTGCCAGCAGCTTGGTTGGAGGGTGGGGCACTGAAGCTTTCTTT
TRBJ2-3,-,-,TRBV7-8,CASSPRRGTDTQYF,TGTGCCAGCAGCCCTCGGCGGGGCACAGATACGCAGTATTTT
TRBJ2-7,-,-,TRBV7-2,CASSFQGGGVYEQYF,TGTGCCAGCAGCTTCCAGGGAGGCGGGGTCTACGAGCAGTACTTC
TRBJ2-7,-,TRBD2,TRBV7-2,CASSLAGLAAGYEQYF,TGTGCCAGCAGCTTAGCGGGACTAGCGGCGGGCTACGAGCAGTACTTC
TRBJ2-7,-,-,TRBV19,CASGGFSYEQYF,TGTGCCAGTGGCGGCTTTTCCTACGAGCAGTACTTC
TRBJ1-2,few,TRBD1,TRBV13,CASSFDRGRGYGYTF,TGTGCCAGCAGCTTCGACAGGGGGCGCGGCTATGGCTACACCTTC
TRBJ2-2,-,TRBD1,TRBV6-5,CASSRGQGFTGELFF,TGTGCCAGCAGCAGGGGACAGGGGTTCACCGGGGAGCTGTTTTTT
TRBJ2-1,-,TRBD2,TRBV7-8,CASSSTSGRTHEQFF,TGTGCCAGCAGCTCGACTAGCGGGAGAACACATGAGCAGTTCTTC
TRBJ2-3,few,TRBD1,TRBV2,CASTRDRGTDTQYF,TGTGCCAGCACCCGGGACAGGGGGACAGATACGCAGTATTTT
TRBJ1-1,-,TRBD1,TRBV6-5,CASKQTGTNTEAFF,TGTGCCAGCAAACAGACAGGGACTAACACTGAAGCTTTCTTT
TRBJ2-1,-,TRBD1,TRBV6-6,CASSYSSLDRGHEQFF,TGTGCCAGCAGTTACTCGAGTCTGGACAGGGGCCATGAGCAGTTCTTC
TRBJ2-7,-,TRBD1,TRBV19,CASSIGGQGNYEQYF,TGTGCCAGTAGTATTGGGGGACAGGGGAACTACGAGCAGTACTTC
TRBJ1-1,medium-sized,TRBD1,TRBV10-3,CAIRKTGDTEAFF,TGTGCCATCAGAAAAACAGGGGACACTGAAGCTTTCTTT
TRBJ2-1,-,TRBD2,TRBV10-2,CASRQRLAGGAHEQFF,TGCGCCAGCAGACAGAGACTAGCGGGAGGAGCCCATGAGCAGTTCTTC
TRBJ2-3,-,-,TRBV30,CAWSTDAFTQYF,TGTGCCTGGAGTACAGATGCCTTTACGCAGTATTTT